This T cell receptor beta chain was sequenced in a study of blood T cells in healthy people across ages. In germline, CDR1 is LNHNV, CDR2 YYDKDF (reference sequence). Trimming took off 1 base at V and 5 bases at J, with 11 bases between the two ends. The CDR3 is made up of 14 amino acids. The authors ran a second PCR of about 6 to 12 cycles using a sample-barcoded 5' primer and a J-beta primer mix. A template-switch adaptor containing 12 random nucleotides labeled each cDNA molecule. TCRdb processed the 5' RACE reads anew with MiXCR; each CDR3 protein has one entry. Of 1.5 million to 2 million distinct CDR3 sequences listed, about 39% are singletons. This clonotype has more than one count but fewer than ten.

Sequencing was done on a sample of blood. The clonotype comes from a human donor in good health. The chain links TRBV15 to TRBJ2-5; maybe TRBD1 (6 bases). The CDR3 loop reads CATSRAGQFETQYF. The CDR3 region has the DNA TGTGCCACCAGCAGAGCCGGACAGTTTGAGACCCAGTACTTC.